The 6 T cell receptor beta chains below were found in one sample sequenced in a study of blood T cell repertoires in COVID-19. Only in-frame clones appear in the TCRdb table, and some are missing; sequencing was by immunoSEQ multiplex PCR. The sample yields around 190,000 clones, roughly 84% seen once. Material for sequencing was peripheral blood. The receptors were gathered from a man in his fifties or sixties with COVID-19, enrolled during active disease.

The CDR3 spells CASSGTGGYGYTF. The CDR3 bases are TGTGCCAGCAGCGGGACAGGGGGCTATGGCTACACCTTC. The chain recombines TRBV5-6 with TRBJ1-2; 11 bases fit TRBD1. V lost 4 bases and J lost 4; bases outside the gene matches: 0. Germline CDR1 and CDR2: SGHDT and YYEEEE. The CDR3 runs 13 residues.

The chain has TRBV11-2 and TRBJ2-1; 9 bases fit TRBD1. Germline V gene sequence: CDR1 SGHAT, CDR2 FQNNGV. CDR3 length equals 14 residues. J was trimmed by 7 bases and V by 1 base; bases with no gene match: 2. The CDR3 sequence: CASSLADRGNEQFF. In nucleotides, the CDR3 is TGTGCCAGCAGCTTAGCGGACAGGGGTAATGAGCAGTTCTTC.

The chain recombines TRBV10-3 with TRBJ2-3, with D hard to call. The length of the CDR3 is 13 residues. Germline values: CDR1 ENHRY, CDR2 SYGVKD. The V end was cut by 0 bases, the J end by 6 bases, with 7 bases between. CDR3 protein: CAISESTGDTQYF. The DNA for the CDR3 is TGTGCCATCAGTGAGTCGACCGGGGATACGCAGTATTTT.

This chain links TRBV27 with TRBJ1-1, with 9 bases fitting TRBD1. J gave up 6 bases and V 10 bases, and 9 bases lay outside the gene matches. The germline gives CDR1 MNHEY, CDR2 SMNVEV (reference sequence). The length of the CDR3 is 13 residues. The CDR3 protein is CATQTGGVAEAFF. The CDR3 DNA sequence: TGTGCCACCCAGACAGGGGGGGTGGCTGAAGCTTTCTTT.

The CDR3 bases are TGTGCCAGCAGCTTATTTGGACAGGGGGCTCGCGAGCAGTACTTC. Protein product: CASSLFGQGAREQYF. The chain couples TRBV7-8 to TRBJ2-7; 11 bases are shared with TRBD1. CDR3 size: 15 residues. The germline CDR1 and CDR2 sequences are SGHVS and FQNEAQ. J gave up 6 bases and V 2 bases, and 6 bases lay outside the gene matches.

The rearrangement joins TRBV27 to TRBJ1-5, with D possibly TRBD1 on 5 matching bases. Germline CDR1 MNHEY, CDR2 SMNVEV (reference sequence). This CDR3 is 15 amino acids long. V was pared by 6 bases and J by 0 bases, with 12 bases between. CDR3 residues: CASSPTDYSNQPQHF. The CDR3 region has the DNA TGTGCCAGCAGCCCGACAGATTATAGCAATCAGCCCCAGCATTTT.